The 8 T cell receptor beta chains in this list originate from one sample, sequenced in a study of blood T cell repertoires in COVID-19 (dated by TCRdb to about 2020). Receptor libraries were prepared by the immunoSEQ multiplex PCR assay. TCRdb carries this immuneACCESS record with in-frame sequences only. Its versions omit some clonotypes, under half of them owing to an unresolved V gene in the studies checked, with the rest unexplained. The sample data list 300,000 to 350,000 clones, and 65% to 85% of these were observed just once. Together, the top ten hold around 3% of the sample. Sequencing was performed on peripheral blood. These receptors were taken from a man aged 30 to 45 with active or convalescent COVID-19.

This chain joins TRBV3-1 (or the pseudogene TRBV3-2) and TRBJ2-1; 8 bases are shared with TRBD2. After removal of 1 base from V and 6 bases from J, the junction contained 8 bases not matched to a gene. The CDR3 totals 16 residues. Germline CDR1 reads LGHDT; CDR2 reads YNNKEL (reference sequence). CDR3 loop: CASSQGNGRALNEQFF. The CDR3 DNA reads as TGTGCCAGCAGCCAAGGGAACGGGAGGGCCCTCAATGAGCAGTTCTTC.

This chain joins TRBV30 and TRBJ1-2, with 7 nucleotides matching TRBD1. The CDR3 contains 13 residues. The trim removed 4 bases at V and 2 bases at J, leaving 4 bases unmatched. The germline gives CDR1 GTSNPN, CDR2 SVGIG (reference sequence). The CDR3 nucleotides read TGTGCCTGGATCAAGGGACAGAACTATGGCTACACCTTC. Translated: CAWIKGQNYGYTF.

This clone occurred a few times. At one of its ends the junction is not consistent with the germline gene, which may arise from a read error. The chain carries TRBV6-6 and TRBJ2-1; TRBD1 aligns across 10 bases. Looked up from germline, CDR1 is MNHNY and CDR2 is SVGAGI (reference sequence). This CDR3 spans 12 amino acids. In DNA, the CDR3 is TGTGCCAGCAGTTACGCTGGACAGGGGGTCCTCTTC. This gives the protein CASSYAGQGVLF.

The chain has TRBV3-1 (or the pseudogene TRBV3-2) and TRBJ1-4, with D possibly being TRBD1 (5 bases). Germline lookup yields CDR1 LGHDT and CDR2 YNNKEL (reference sequence). The V gene lost 2 bases and the J gene lost 8 bases, with 12 bases spanning the gap. The CDR3 has 14 amino acids. The CDR3 protein is CASSQSSYREKLFF. The CDR3 bases are TGTGCCAGCAGCCAATCCAGTTACAGGGAAAAACTGTTTTTT.

The chain has TRBV5-6 and TRBJ2-5, with D maybe TRBD1 (6 bases). Germline loops: CDR1 SGHDT, CDR2 YYEEEE. V was pared by 0 bases and J by 6 bases, with 12 bases between. This CDR3 is 14 amino acids long. CDR3 amino acids: CASSLAGQGKTQYF. CDR3 coding DNA: TGTGCCAGCAGCTTGGCGGGGCAGGGGAAGACCCAGTACTTC.

This chain uses TRBV10-3 with TRBJ2-3, with TRBD2 identical over 13 bases. Per the germline V gene, CDR1 is ENHRY and CDR2 is SYGVKD. The length of the CDR3 is 19 residues. V was clipped by 8 bases and J by 0 bases; unmatched bases: 14. The CDR3 region is CAIGSGTSGVLASTDTQYF. The DNA for the CDR3 is TGTGCCATCGGATCCGGGACTAGCGGGGTACTAGCTAGCACAGATACGCAGTATTTT.

The chain combines TRBV6-5 with TRBJ2-7; 7 bases agree with TRBD1. CDR1 and CDR2 from the germline V gene are MNHEY and SVGAGI. The CDR3 contains 11 residues. With 8 bases clipped from V and 7 bases from J, the junction kept 5 bases outside the gene matches. CDR3 DNA: TGTGCCAGCGCGAGGGGGCGGGAGCAGTACTTC. Translated: CASARGREQYF.

The J gene is TRBJ1-1, the V gene TRBV4-3; the match to TRBD1 covers 9 bases. Germline V CDR1 and CDR2: LGHNA, YSLEER. The CDR3 extends over 16 amino acids. V was clipped by 0 bases and J by 1 base; unmatched bases: 3. CDR3 sequence: CASSQDPQGANTEAFF. The CDR3 DNA reads TGCGCCAGCAGCCAAGATCCACAGGGGGCGAACACTGAAGCTTTCTTT.